The 3 T cell receptor beta chains given below trace back to one sample, sequenced in a study of T cell responses to AZD1222 COVID-19 vaccine. Data came from immunoSEQ multiplex PCR; TCRdb stores just in-frame clones and leaves some out. Of 140,000 or so clones listed, 89% are singletons. Specimen: peripheral blood, collected on day 0 of AZD1222 vaccination. These receptors all come from an adult in good health.

This chain links TRBV4-1 with TRBJ2-7, with D tentatively TRBD2 (5 bases). The CDR3 runs 16 residues. The V end was cut by 3 bases, the J end by 6 bases, with 21 bases between. Germline assignment: CDR1 MGHRA and CDR2 YSYEKL. CDR3 sequence reads: CASSQVPSGRGSEQYF. The CDR3 DNA is TGCGCCAGCAGCCAGGTACCAAGTGGGAGAGGGTCCGAGCAGTACTTC.

V gene TRBV24-1 combines with J gene TRBJ2-1; D is unclear. CDR1 is KGHDR and CDR2 is SFDVKD in the germline V gene. Deletions cut 1 base from V and 9 bases from J, with 3 bases between. CDR3 size: 11 residues. The CDR3: CATSDLGEQFF. The CDR3 DNA is TGTGCCACCAGTGATTTAGGTGAGCAGTTCTTC.

V and J are TRBV6-5 and TRBJ1-5, with D maybe TRBD1 (5 bases). CDR3 length: 14 residues. Germline lookup yields CDR1 MNHEY and CDR2 SVGAGI. Trimming stripped 5 bases from V and 4 bases from J, with 12 bases between. CDR3 in DNA: TGTGCCAGCAGTAAAACAGGTCTTAATCAGCCCCAGCATTTT. Translating gives CASSKTGLNQPQHF.